The 24 T cell receptor beta chains given below trace back to one sample, sequenced in a study of CD8 T cells in Susac syndrome. An input of about 0.45 to 1 ug of RNA was subjected to reverse transcription using random hexamers. TCRdb ran MiXCR on the immunoSEQ multiplex PCR reads and lists one entry per CDR3 protein. Of roughly 130,000 distinct CDR3 sequences listed, over 90% are singletons. Specimen: CD8+ T cells from PBMCs. These TCRs come from a human donor with Susac syndrome.

This chain joins TRBV5-6 and TRBJ2-1; 10 bases fit TRBD2. The V segment lost 5 bases and the J segment 0 bases; nucleotides outside the gene matches: 5. Germline CDR1 reads SGHDT; CDR2 reads YYEEEE. This CDR3 is built from 16 residues. The CDR3 protein is CASRPGLASSYNEQFF. The CDR3 DNA sequence: TGTGCCAGCAGACCGGGACTAGCGAGCTCCTACAATGAGCAGTTCTTC.

This sequence joins TRBV7-9 and TRBJ2-7, with 10 bases that match TRBD1. Germline V gene sequence: CDR1 SEHNR, CDR2 FQNEAQ (reference sequence). CDR3 length: 16 amino acids. Losses at the gene ends were 5 bases for V and 5 bases for J; bases not matched to a gene: 12. Here the CDR3 DNA reads TGTGCCAGCAGCAACCGGGACAGGGGATCTCAGGACGAGCAGTACTTC. This sequence encodes CASSNRDRGSQDEQYF.

The CDR3 DNA reads as TGTGCCAGCAGCTTAGAGGCCCCGGCCCAGTACTTC. It codes for CASSLEAPAQYF. This sequence joins TRBV7-9 and TRBJ2-5; D ambiguous. Between the trimmed V and J ends, which lost 1 base and 9 bases, there was a span of 9 bases. The germline V gene encodes CDR1 SEHNR and CDR2 FQNEAQ (reference sequence). CDR3 length: 12 residues. Full variable domain (missing parts from reference TRBV7-9 and TRBJ2-5): DTGVSQNPRHKITKRGQNVTFRCDPISEHNRLYWYRQTLGQGPEFLTYFQNEAQLEKSRLLSDRFSAERPKGSFSTLEIQRTEQGDSAMYLCASSLEAPAQYFGPGTRLLVL.

V is TRBV25-1 and J is TRBJ1-4, with D unclear. The length of the CDR3 is 15 residues. Trimming stripped 4 bases from V and 2 bases from J, with 11 bases between. The germline V gene has CDR1 MGHDK and CDR2 SYGVNS. The CDR3 bases are TGTGCCAGCAGTGCGTCGGGAGGGACTAATGAAAAACTGTTTTTT. Its protein is CASSASGGTNEKLFF. Together with reference TRBV25-1 and TRBJ1-4, the CDR3 gives the full variable domain: EADIYQTPRYLVIGTGKKITLECSQTMGHDKMYWYQQDPGMELHLIHYSYGVNSTEKGDLSSESTVSRIRTEHFPLTLESARPSHTSQYLCASSASGGTNEKLFFGSGTQLSVL.

The genes are TRBV19 and TRBJ2-5, with 9 bases matching TRBD2. The CDR3 sequence is 15 residues long. CDR1 and CDR2 (germline): LNHDA, SQIVND (reference sequence). V dropped 3 bases and J dropped 2; count of bases not matched to a gene: 4. As DNA, the CDR3 is TGTGCCAGTAGTATTGGGGCGGGGGGGCAAGAGACCCAGTACTTC. Translating gives CASSIGAGGQETQYF.

The V gene is TRBV4-3, the J gene TRBJ1-5, with 7 bases fitting TRBD1. The ends lost 1 base at V and 6 bases at J; junction bases unmatched: 6. Germline V CDR1 and CDR2: LGHNA, YSLEER. The length of the CDR3 is 15 residues. The CDR3 bases are TGCGCCAGCAGCCAAGGGACAGGCTCTGGTCAGCCCCAGCATTTT. Translating gives CASSQGTGSGQPQHF.

The rearrangement joins TRBV20-1 to TRBJ1-1; D is uncertain. Germline CDR1 DFQATT, CDR2 SNEGSKA (reference sequence). The CDR3 runs 15 residues. V lost 0 bases and J 2 bases, leaving 13 bases between the germline ends. The CDR3: CSARDRMGINTEAFF. The CDR3 DNA sequence: TGCAGTGCTAGAGATCGGATGGGGATTAACACTGAAGCTTTCTTT.

This clonotype was seen only once. The gene calls are TRBV15 and TRBJ2-7; unclear D gene. Looked up from germline, CDR1 is LNHNV and CDR2 is YYDKDF (reference sequence). The CDR3 runs 13 residues. V lost 0 bases and J lost 4, with 7 bases in between. The CDR3 DNA follows: TGTGCCACCAGCAGAGATGAGAAGTACGAGCAGTACTTC. This translates into CATSRDEKYEQYF.

This chain links TRBV11-2 with TRBJ2-6; 10 bases are a match to TRBD1. From germline, CDR1 is SGHAT and CDR2 FQNNGV. The CDR3 totals 19 residues. V lost 5 bases, J lost 0 bases, and 10 bases stayed unmatched. The chain's CDR3 is CASSRSPGQGSSGANVLTF. CDR3 DNA sequence: TGTGCCAGCAGCCGTTCCCCGGGACAGGGGAGCTCTGGGGCCAACGTCCTGACTTTC.

This clonotype showed up just once. V is TRBV3-1 and J is TRBJ2-3; D ambiguous. This CDR3 region has 15 residues. The germline V gene encodes CDR1 LGHDT and CDR2 YNNKEL (reference sequence). V lost 3 bases, J lost 0 bases, and 10 bases lay in between. The CDR3 coding sequence is TGTGCCAGCAGCCACGGCGGTTCTAGCACAGATACGCAGTATTTT. It is translated as CASSHGGSSTDTQYF.

CDR3 coding DNA: TGTGCCAGCAGTTTAAGGCCAGAGAGTATGAACACTGAAGCTTTCTTT. Residues: CASSLRPESMNTEAFF. The rearrangement uses TRBV27 and TRBJ1-1; unclear D gene. Trimming shortened V by 2 bases and J by 0 bases, and 13 bases separated the two germline ends. Germline V CDR1 and CDR2: MNHEY, SMNVEV (reference sequence). The CDR3 has 16 residues.

This chain links TRBV6-5 with TRBJ2-7; D remains unclear. The CDR3 is 13 amino acids. Germline values: CDR1 MNHEY, CDR2 SVGAGI. Trimming cost V 6 bases and J 6 bases, with 15 bases left between them. CDR3 in amino acids: CASRPAGESEQYF. CDR3 nucleotide sequence: TGTGCCAGCAGGCCAGCTGGGGAATCCGAGCAGTACTTC.

The V and J genes are TRBV5-4 and TRBJ1-2; D is uncertain. Germline V lookup: CDR1 SGHNT, CDR2 YYREEE (reference sequence). V lost 0 bases to trimming and J lost 4 bases, with 10 bases between them. CDR3 size: 14 residues. The CDR3 reads CASSLGGVVYGYTF. In DNA form, the CDR3 reads TGTGCCAGCAGCTTGGGGGGAGTTGTCTATGGCTACACCTTC.

The rearrangement links TRBV7-8 to TRBJ1-5; D unresolved. This CDR3 is built from 15 residues. Trimming stripped 1 base from V and 7 bases from J, with 14 bases between. Germline V gene lookup returns CDR1 SGHVS and CDR2 FQNEAQ. The CDR3 is CASSLVWPGSQPQHF. The CDR3 DNA sequence: TGTGCCAGCAGCTTAGTATGGCCGGGCAGCCAGCCCCAGCATTTT.

The J gene is TRBJ2-4, the V gene TRBV9; D is tentatively TRBD1 or TRBD2 (5 bases each). V was pared by 4 bases and J by 0 bases, with 17 bases between. The CDR3 has 17 amino acids. CDR1 is SGDLS and CDR2 is YYNGEE in the germline V gene. In DNA, the CDR3 is TGTGCCAGCAGCTTTCCGAGGGGCGTAGGAGCCAAAAACATTCAGTACTTC. This codes for CASSFPRGVGAKNIQYF. Based on the CDR3 plus reference TRBV9 and TRBJ2-4, the full variable domain is DSGVTQTPKHLITATGQRVTLRCSPRSGDLSVYWYQQSLDQGLQFLIQYYNGEERAKGNILERFSAQQFPDLHSELNLSSLELGDSALYFCASSFPRGVGAKNIQYFGAGTRLSVL.

This chain links TRBV9 with TRBJ1-5, with D unclear. Germline-derived CDR1 and CDR2 are SGDLS and YYNGEE. The ends were cut back, 0 bases at V and 5 bases at J, with 6 bases in the middle. This CDR3 is built from 13 residues. The CDR3 DNA sequence: TGTGCCAGCAGCGTAGGTCTGGATCAGCCCCAGCATTTT. Amino acids: CASSVGLDQPQHF.

The CDR3 region has the DNA TGTGCCTGGAGTGTACCGGGCTTTGAAAAACTGTTTTTT. This translates into CAWSVPGFEKLFF. V and J are TRBV30 and TRBJ1-4, with no clear D. V was cut by 0 bases and J by 7 bases, with 9 bases left in between. The CDR3 runs 13 residues. Germline V lookup: CDR1 GTSNPN, CDR2 SVGIG (reference sequence).

This chain uses TRBV9 with TRBJ2-3, with D possibly being TRBD1 (5 bases). Germline CDR1 reads SGDLS; CDR2 reads YYNGEE. The CDR3 is made up of 15 amino acids. V shed 0 bases and J shed 2 bases, with 10 bases lying between them. CDR3 sequence (DNA): TGTGCCAGCAGCGTAGATGGGGCTCTCACAGATACGCAGTATTTT. This codes for CASSVDGALTDTQYF.

The chain couples TRBV7-2 to TRBJ2-7; TRBD1 might be the D (5 bases). In germline, CDR1 is SGHTA, CDR2 FQGNSA. The CDR3 totals 15 residues. V lost 2 bases, J lost 4 bases, and 15 bases lay in between. In DNA form, the CDR3 reads TGTGCCAGCAGCTTAACACAGGAAGCGCCGTACGAGCAGTACTTC. Translating gives CASSLTQEAPYEQYF.

The CDR3, as DNA: TGTGCCAGCATCGATTCCGGACGGAACACTGAAGCTTTCTTT. Protein: CASIDSGRNTEAFF. The rearrangement joins TRBV5-6 to TRBJ1-1; the D is unclear. Trimming cost V 6 bases and J 1 base, with 13 bases left between them. The CDR3 is 14 residues long. Germline CDR1 and CDR2: SGHDT and YYEEEE.

In this sample, this clonotype turned up once. The gene calls are TRBV30 and TRBJ2-5; 8 bases fit TRBD2. The CDR3 contains 15 residues. Trimming cost V 0 bases and J 1 base; bases outside gene matches: 4. Germline CDR1 is GTSNPN and CDR2 is SVGIG (reference sequence). CDR3 residues: CAWSVGTSSQETQYF. The CDR3 bases are TGTGCCTGGAGTGTAGGGACTAGTTCCCAAGAGACCCAGTACTTC.

This clonotype was seen only a few times. V usage is TRBV9 and J usage is TRBJ2-7; 7 positions match TRBD2. Germline V gene lookup returns CDR1 SGDLS and CDR2 YYNGEE. V was pared by 3 bases and J by 4 bases, with 1 base of the junction left unmatched. This CDR3 comprises 12 residues. CDR3 in DNA: TGTGCCAGCAGCGCCGGGGGGTACGAGCAGTACTTC. This codes for CASSAGGYEQYF.

The chain carries TRBV6-6 and TRBJ1-2; TRBD1 matches at 8 bases. V gave up 5 bases and J gave up 3 bases; unmatched junction bases: 5. CDR1 MNHNY and CDR2 SVGAGI come from the germline V gene (reference sequence). The CDR3 loop spans 14 amino acids. In DNA, the CDR3 is TGTGCCAGCAGTCCCGGACAGGGATACTATGGCTACACCTTC. This translates into CASSPGQGYYGYTF.

DNA for the CDR3: TGTGCCAGCAGCCCAAGGGACAGAAAGGATTTCACAGATACGCAGTATTTT. It encodes CASSPRDRKDFTDTQYF. The V call is TRBV13, the J call TRBJ2-3; 7 nucleotides match TRBD1. Losses at the gene ends were 5 bases for V and 2 bases for J; bases not matched to a gene: 13. Germline values: CDR1 PRHDT, CDR2 FYEKMQ (reference sequence). This CDR3 comprises 17 residues. Based on the CDR3 plus reference TRBV13 and TRBJ2-3, the full variable domain is AAGVIQSPRHLIKEKRETATLKCYPIPRHDTVYWYQQGPGQDPQFLISFYEKMQSDKGSIPDRFSAQQFSDYHSELNMSSLELGDSALYFCASSPRDRKDFTDTQYFGPGTRLTVL.